A single sample gave rise to the 21 T cell receptor beta chains below, sequenced in a study of regulatory T cells in long-lasting Graves disease. This sample's time point: persistent/refractory GD, antithyroid drugs over 5 years with positive TRAb. There was RNA extracted from PBMCs, and the TCR library was made from it. Libraries of TCR beta came from iRepertoire HTBI primers plus Arm-PCR of CDR3 regions. TCRdb ran MiXCR on the multiplex PCR reads and lists one entry per CDR3 protein. The table includes a few hundred thousand distinct CDR3 sequences, 20% to 30% detected once. Material: peripheral blood mononuclear cells (PBMCs), obtained when the disease was refractory, from a patient treated with antithyroid drugs. The receptor source for this set is a female donor with Graves disease.

The V and J genes are TRBV6-1 and TRBJ2-7; 9 bases match TRBD1. The CDR3 totals 12 residues. V gave up 11 bases and J gave up 3 bases; unmatched junction bases: 5. Germline V gene sequence: CDR1 MNHNS, CDR2 SASEGT. The DNA for the CDR3 is TGTGCCCGCCGGGACAGGGTCTACGAGCAGTACTTC. Its protein product is CARRDRVYEQYF.

This clonotype was counted at least ten times. CDR3 in DNA: TGCAGTGCTGCCGCAGGGTCCGGGGCCAACGTCCTGACTTTC. It translates to CSAAAGSGANVLTF. The chain carries TRBV20-1 and TRBJ2-6, with a possible D match to TRBD1 (5 bases). V lost 5 bases, J lost 4 bases, and 12 bases lay in between. The CDR3 is 14 residues long. Germline CDR1 is DFQATT and CDR2 is SNEGSKA (reference sequence).

Comment on this clonotype: A far larger clone differs by one base, so this is likely a read error. The chain combines TRBV6-2 or TRBV6-3 with TRBJ1-2; D perhaps matches TRBD1 (5 bases). Germline V gives CDR1 MNHEY, CDR2 SVGEGT. The CDR3 is 12 residues long. The DNA for the CDR3 is TGTGGCAGCAGCGACAGTGGGTATGGCTACACCTTC. Encoded protein: CGSSDSGYGYTF.

This clonotype has a handful of counts. The V and J genes are TRBV5-5 and TRBJ2-7, with 11 bases aligning to TRBD2. The CDR3 consists of 16 residues. In germline, CDR1 is SGHKS, CDR2 YYEKEE (reference sequence). The junction had 8 bases not matched to a gene; V was cut back by 4 bases and J by 2 bases. CDR3 region: CASSSSLSGRAYEQYF. The CDR3 DNA sequence: TGTGCCAGCAGCAGTAGCCTTAGCGGGAGGGCCTACGAGCAGTACTTC.

Concerning this clonotype itself: One end of the junction varies from germline; a read error may be responsible. The V and J genes are TRBV5-1 and TRBJ2-5; TRBD2 matches 14 bases. There are 17 residues in the CDR3. The germline CDR1 and CDR2 sequences are SGHRS and YFSETQ. The CDR3 DNA reads TGTGCCAGCAGCCAAGATGAAGGACTAGCGGGAGGAGAGACCCAGTACTTC. Translating gives CASSQDEGLAGGETQYF. Full variable domain (rest looked up from reference TRBV5-1 and TRBJ2-5): KAGVTQTPRYLIKTRGQQVTLSCSPISGHRSVSWYQQTPGQGLQFLFEYFSETQRNKGNFPGRFSGRQFSNSRSEMNVSTLELGDSALYLCASSQDEGLAGGETQYFGPGTRLLVL.

J is TRBJ1-6 and V is TRBV6-2 or TRBV6-3; 8 bases are shared with TRBD1. The CDR3 spans 15 residues. V trimming: 7 bases; J trimming: 6 bases; junction bases outside the gene matches: 8. Germline CDR1 and CDR2: MNHEY and SVGEGT. The CDR3 protein is CASKEMTGVNSPLHF. The DNA for the CDR3 is TGTGCCAGCAAGGAGATGACAGGGGTTAATTCACCCCTCCACTTT.

V gene TRBV5-1 combines with J gene TRBJ2-5, with 12 positions matching TRBD2. This CDR3 comprises 15 residues. Trimming took 1 base from V and 4 from J; bases not matched to a gene: 2. The germline V gene encodes CDR1 SGHRS and CDR2 YFSETQ. CDR3 sequence: CASSLKGLAGETQYF. As DNA, the CDR3 is TGCGCCAGCAGCTTGAAGGGACTAGCGGGAGAGACCCAGTACTTC.

The rearrangement uses TRBV6-5 and TRBJ1-2; tentatively, D is TRBD1 (5 bases). V lost 0 bases, J lost 7 bases, and 9 bases lay in between. CDR3 length: 13 amino acids. Germline V gene sequence: CDR1 MNHEY, CDR2 SVGAGI. CDR3 bases: TGTGCCAGCAGTTACTCGGCGGGGGGTGGCTACACCTTC. Encoded protein: CASSYSAGGGYTF.

This clonotype has ten or more counts. The V and J genes are TRBV6-5 and TRBJ2-5, with TRBD2 as a possible D gene (5 bases). Germline values: CDR1 MNHEY, CDR2 SVGAGI. V lost 2 bases and J 5 bases, leaving 12 bases between the germline ends. The length of the CDR3 is 14 residues. DNA of the CDR3: TGTGCCAGCAGTTACGAGGGTCGTCTCGAGACCCAGTACTTC. Its translation is CASSYEGRLETQYF.

This clonotype was recorded a few times. The V and J genes are TRBV29-1 and TRBJ1-2; tentatively, D is TRBD1 (6 bases). The CDR3 spans 14 residues. Germline loops: CDR1 SQVTM, CDR2 ANQGSEA. V was cut by 7 bases and J by 4 bases, with 19 bases left in between. In DNA, the CDR3 is TGCAGCGCCACGGCAACCCAGGACAGCTATGGCTACACCTTC. This codes for CSATATQDSYGYTF.

The chain employs TRBV3-1 and TRBJ2-5; D gene uncertain. The V end lost 0 bases, the J end lost 5 bases, and 16 bases lay between the germline ends. The CDR3 length is 16 residues. Germline assignment: CDR1 LGHDT and CDR2 YNNKEL (reference sequence). The CDR3 nucleotides are TGTGCCAGCAGCCAAGATAGAAGATCAGTAGGGGAGACCCAGTACTTC. This sequence encodes CASSQDRRSVGETQYF.

V and J are TRBV2 and TRBJ2-2; TRBD2 matches at 8 bases. V shed 1 base and J 8 bases; nucleotides not matched to a gene: 9. The germline V gene has CDR1 SNHLY and CDR2 FYNNEI. CDR3 length: 16 residues. The CDR3 DNA sequence: TGTGCCAGCAGTGAAGGGCTAGCGGGTGCCCGGGGGGAGCTGTTTTTT. It encodes CASSEGLAGARGELFF.

The rearrangement uses TRBV20-1 and TRBJ2-7; TRBD1 matches 10 bases. Germline V gene data show CDR1 as DFQATT and CDR2 as SNEGSKA (reference sequence). After removal of 4 bases from V and 5 bases from J, the junction contained 8 bases not matched to a gene. This CDR3 has 14 residues. The CDR3 sequence is CSATTDRGTHEQYF. The CDR3 bases are TGCAGTGCTACAACGGACAGGGGGACACACGAGCAGTACTTC.

This clonotype was seen at least ten times. J is TRBJ2-7 and V is TRBV20-1; 9 bases map to TRBD2. The CDR3 extends over 16 amino acids. In germline, CDR1 is DFQATT, CDR2 SNEGSKA (reference sequence). DNA for the CDR3: TGCAGCGTAACAGTATATGGCGGGAGGGCCATAGACGAGCAGTACTTC. Protein product: CSVTVYGGRAIDEQYF.

Remarks on this clonotype: This may come from a read error, since a much larger clone is one base off. The V call is TRBV18, the J call TRBJ2-5; D is ambiguous. CDR1 KGHSH and CDR2 LQKENI come from the germline V gene. The CDR3 runs 14 residues. DNA of the CDR3: TGTGACAGCTCACCACCGAGTAGGGTTGAGACCCAGTACTTC. It codes for CDSSPPSRVETQYF.

This clonotype was seen just once. V usage is TRBV18 and J usage is TRBJ2-1, with D possibly being TRBD1 (6 bases). The CDR3 is 15 residues long. The germline V and J ends were trimmed by 4 bases and 4 bases, with 14 bases remaining between them. CDR1 and CDR2 (germline): KGHSH, LQKENI. CDR3 sequence reads: CASSLTGFGYNEQFF. In DNA form, the CDR3 reads TGTGCCAGCTCACTTACAGGGTTTGGGTACAATGAGCAGTTCTTC.

This clonotype was counted ten times or more. The chain combines TRBV3-1 with TRBJ1-2; the D is unclear. This CDR3 contains 13 residues. V gave up 0 bases and J gave up 1 base, with 3 bases separating them. Germline-derived CDR1 and CDR2 are LGHDT and YNNKEL (reference sequence). This chain's CDR3 is CASSQEHNYGYTF. The CDR3 nucleotides read TGTGCCAGCAGCCAAGAGCATAACTATGGCTACACCTTC. The variable domain in full, with the rest retrieved from reference TRBV3-1 and TRBJ1-2, is DTAVSQTPKYLVTQMGNDKSIKCEQNLGHDTMYWYKQDSKKFLKIMFSYNNKELIINETVPNRFSPKSPDKAHLNLHINSLELGDSAVYFCASSQEHNYGYTFGSGTRLTVV.

This clonotype was counted between two and nine times. The gene calls are TRBV7-2 and TRBJ2-5; D is unresolved. There are 14 residues in the CDR3. Germline-derived CDR1 and CDR2 are SGHTA and FQGNSA. Trimming stripped 5 bases from V and 4 bases from J, with 14 bases between. In DNA, the CDR3 is TGTGCCAGCAGCCCCGGTCCTATGGGAGAGACCCAGTACTTC. This gives the protein CASSPGPMGETQYF.

There are many counts of this clonotype. The gene calls are TRBV2 and TRBJ1-2, with no clear D. The ends were cut back, 4 bases at V and 4 bases at J, with 10 bases in the middle. Germline loops: CDR1 SNHLY, CDR2 FYNNEI. CDR3 size: 13 residues. The CDR3 DNA is TGTGCCAGCAGTGGAATTGGATTCTATGGCTACACCTTC. This gives the protein CASSGIGFYGYTF.

As concerns this clonotype: A much larger clone lies a single base off, so this may be a read error. This CDR3 fails to terminate in the conserved phenylalanine or tryptophan, so it likely reflects a read error. V usage is TRBV28 and J usage is TRBJ1-6, with D possibly matching TRBD1 (6 bases). The V gene lost 6 bases and the J gene lost 10 bases, with 19 bases spanning the gap. This CDR3 has 15 residues. CDR1 is MDHEN, CDR2 SYDVKM, per germline. The CDR3 here is CASSPNAGAGSPLHS. For the CDR3, the DNA is TGTGCCAGCAGCCCTAATGCGGGGGCGGGATCACCCCTCCACTCT.

This clonotype has a count of ten or more. V usage is TRBV28 and J usage is TRBJ2-3; 7 bases are a match to TRBD2. The germline CDR1 and CDR2 sequences are MDHEN and SYDVKM. Germline trimming cut 2 bases from V and 6 bases from J; bases unmatched to any gene: 5. The CDR3 has 14 amino acids. The CDR3 spells CASSLAGVRDTQYF. CDR3 coding DNA: TGTGCCAGCAGTTTAGCGGGAGTCAGGGATACGCAGTATTTT.